The next 28 T cell receptor beta chains were all read from a single sample in a study of T cell responses to AZD1222 COVID-19 vaccine. Profiling relied on immunoSEQ multiplex PCR, and the TCRdb table lists in-frame clones only, not all of them. The sample contains 150,000 to 200,000 clones, 87% of which appear only once. The sequenced sample was peripheral blood, obtained on day 0 of MenACWY control vaccination. The receptors here all came from an adult in good health.

The chain employs TRBV19 and TRBJ1-4; 9 positions match TRBD1. The CDR3 is made up of 15 amino acids. Germline assignment: CDR1 LNHDA and CDR2 SQIVND (reference sequence). Trimming at V came to 5 bases and at J to 8 bases, leaving 9 bases not matched to a gene. CDR3 loop: CASSLQGAYREKLFF. CDR3 in DNA: TGTGCCAGTAGTTTACAGGGGGCATATAGGGAAAAACTGTTTTTT. The variable domain in full, completed from reference TRBV19 and TRBJ1-4, reads DGGITQSPKYLFRKEGQNVTLSCEQNLNHDAMYWYRQDPGQGLRLIYYSQIVNDFQKGDIAEGYSVSREKKESFPLTVTSAQKNPTAFYLCASSLQGAYREKLFFGSGTQLSVL.

A word on this clone: At one end the junction does not follow the germline gene, possibly because of a read error. The rearrangement uses TRBV30 and TRBJ2-7; D unclear. The CDR3 is 12 amino acids. Germline CDR1 and CDR2: GTSNPN and SVGIG (reference sequence). DNA for the CDR3: TGTGCCTGGAGTGTAAGGCGCTACAAGCAGTACTTC. It specifies CAWSVRRYKQYF. Drawing the rest from reference TRBV30 and TRBJ2-7, the complete variable domain is SQTIHQWPATLVQPVGSPLSLECTVEGTSNPNLYWYRQAAGRGLQLLFYSVGIGQISSEVPQNLSASRPQDRQFILSSKKLLLSDSGFYLCAWSVRRYKQYFGPGTRLTVT.

V and J are TRBV7-9 and TRBJ2-2; 10 bases are shared with TRBD2. This CDR3 spans 17 amino acids. Germline CDR1 and CDR2: SEHNR and FQNEAQ (reference sequence). V shed 4 bases and J 4 bases; nucleotides not matched to a gene: 9. The CDR3 DNA reads as TGTGCCAGCAGCTCAAAGAGAACTAGCGGGACCACCGGGGAGCTGTTTTTT. Its translation is CASSSKRTSGTTGELFF.

The gene calls are TRBV14 and TRBJ1-2; D is unresolved. The CDR3 extends over 14 amino acids. Germline values: CDR1 SGHDN, CDR2 FVKESK. V was cut by 1 base and J by 3 bases, with 9 bases left in between. The CDR3 is CASSQGNGDYGYTF. The CDR3 DNA sequence: TGTGCCAGCAGCCAAGGTAACGGTGACTATGGCTACACCTTC.

This clone was seen only once. The V call is TRBV28, the J call TRBJ2-5, with 9 bases aligning to TRBD2. Trimming took 4 bases from V and 5 from J; bases not matched to a gene: 5. Germline CDR1 and CDR2: MDHEN and SYDVKM. The length of the CDR3 is 14 residues. The CDR3 DNA reads TGTGCCAGCAGTTCGCGCGGGAGGGAGGAGACCCAGTACTTC. Translated: CASSSRGREETQYF.

The chain carries TRBV5-1 and TRBJ1-1; D is ambiguous. The CDR3 has 12 amino acids. Germline-derived CDR1 and CDR2 are SGHRS and YFSETQ. V lost 5 bases and J lost 7, with 12 bases in between. CDR3 amino acids: CASRHDIGEAFF. DNA of the CDR3: TGCGCCAGCAGGCATGACATTGGTGAAGCTTTCTTT.

J is TRBJ1-4 and V is TRBV5-1; possible D gene TRBD1, 5 bases. The CDR3 is made up of 18 amino acids. V was pared by 0 bases and J by 0 bases, with 15 bases between. CDR1 SGHRS and CDR2 YFSETQ come from the germline V gene. CDR3 in amino acids: CASSLGQGVTATNEKLFF. The CDR3, as DNA: TGCGCCAGCAGCTTGGGCCAGGGCGTTACTGCAACTAATGAAAAACTGTTTTTT.

This clone has only a few counts. The V call is TRBV20-1, the J call TRBJ1-5; a possible D gene is TRBD1 (5 bases). V was clipped by 3 bases and J by 0 bases, with 12 bases between them. The CDR3 loop spans 15 amino acids. Germline lookup yields CDR1 DFQATT and CDR2 SNEGSKA (reference sequence). The CDR3 protein is CSASTGHSSNQPQHF. In DNA, the CDR3 is TGCAGTGCTAGTACAGGACACTCTAGCAATCAGCCCCAGCATTTT.

The CDR3 is CASSQVTSAGRDTGELFF. Written as DNA, the CDR3 is TGTGCCAGCAGCCAGGTGACGAGCGCGGGGCGGGACACCGGGGAGCTGTTTTTT. V and J are TRBV4-2 and TRBJ2-2; maybe TRBD2 (6 bases). Between the trimmed V and J ends, which lost 3 bases and 3 bases, there was a span of 20 bases. CDR1 LGHNA and CDR2 YNFKEQ come from the germline V gene. There are 18 residues in the CDR3.

The chain employs TRBV28 and TRBJ1-5, with D perhaps matching TRBD1 (6 bases). Per germline, CDR1 MDHEN and CDR2 SYDVKM. The CDR3 totals 17 residues. V lost 5 bases, J lost 0 bases, and 17 bases lay in between. The CDR3 region is CASSPPRQAHSNQPQHF. In nucleotides, the CDR3 is TGTGCCAGCAGTCCGCCCCGACAGGCTCATAGCAATCAGCCCCAGCATTTT. The variable domain in full, completed from reference TRBV28 and TRBJ1-5, reads DVKVTQSSRYLVKRTGEKVFLECVQDMDHENMFWYRQDPGLGLRLIYFSYDVKMKEKGDIPEGYSVSREKKERFSLILESASTNQTSMYLCASSPPRQAHSNQPQHFGDGTRLSIL.

This chain uses TRBV5-6 with TRBJ2-3; 7 bases align to TRBD2. V lost 4 bases to trimming and J lost 3 bases; unmatched junction nucleotides: 5. Germline loops: CDR1 SGHDT, CDR2 YYEEEE. CDR3 length equals 14 residues. Written as DNA, the CDR3 is TGTGCCAGCAGCCTTGGGGGGGGAACAGATACGCAGTATTTT. This gives the protein CASSLGGGTDTQYF.

This chain connects TRBV28 to TRBJ1-1, with D hard to call. The ends were cut back, 7 bases at V and 5 bases at J, with 8 bases in the middle. CDR1 MDHEN and CDR2 SYDVKM come from the germline V gene. This CDR3 has 11 residues. As DNA, the CDR3 is TGTGCCAGCAACCGGGTGACTGAAGCTTTCTTT. Residues: CASNRVTEAFF.

The rearrangement links TRBV6-5 to TRBJ1-1, with TRBD1 matching 11 bases. The CDR3 is made up of 14 amino acids. From germline, CDR1 is MNHEY and CDR2 SVGAGI. V shed 6 bases, J shed 4 bases, and the junction held 4 bases outside the gene matches. The CDR3 loop is CASRVGTGGTEAFF. The CDR3 region has the DNA TGTGCCAGCAGAGTAGGGACAGGGGGCACTGAAGCTTTCTTT.

The genes are TRBV18 and TRBJ2-1, with a possible D match to TRBD2 (5 bases). The CDR3 covers 18 residues. Germline V gene data show CDR1 as KGHSH and CDR2 as LQKENI. V lost 5 bases and J 0 bases, leaving 20 bases between the germline ends. DNA for the CDR3: TGTGCCAGCTCATCCCTGCCTTCAAGCGGCAGCTCCTACAATGAGCAGTTCTTC. This translates into CASSSLPSSGSSYNEQFF.

This rearrangement joins TRBV28 to TRBJ2-1, with 12 bases matching TRBD2. Looked up from germline, CDR1 is MDHEN and CDR2 is SYDVKM. The CDR3 is 15 residues long. Unmatched junction bases numbered 4, after V lost 5 bases and J lost 5 bases. The CDR3 sequence: CASSVGLAGNNEQFF. For the CDR3, the DNA is TGTGCCAGCAGTGTAGGACTAGCGGGAAACAATGAGCAGTTCTTC.

The chain uses TRBV19 and TRBJ1-5, with TRBD1 matching 7 bases. V gave up 5 bases and J gave up 4 bases; unmatched junction bases: 5. This CDR3 spans 14 amino acids. Germline V gene data show CDR1 as LNHDA and CDR2 as SQIVND (reference sequence). CDR3 nucleotides: TGTGCCAGTAGTTTGGGACAGACGAATCAGCCCCAGCATTTT. It translates to CASSLGQTNQPQHF. Based on the CDR3 plus reference TRBV19 and TRBJ1-5, the full variable domain is DGGITQSPKYLFRKEGQNVTLSCEQNLNHDAMYWYRQDPGQGLRLIYYSQIVNDFQKGDIAEGYSVSREKKESFPLTVTSAQKNPTAFYLCASSLGQTNQPQHFGDGTRLSIL.

V gene TRBV5-5 combines with J gene TRBJ2-7, with D maybe TRBD1 (6 bases). Germline lookup yields CDR1 SGHKS and CDR2 YYEKEE (reference sequence). This CDR3 comprises 17 residues. V lost 0 bases to trimming and J lost 0 bases, with 16 bases between them. The CDR3 loop is CASSLEPRGTPSYEQYF. The DNA of the CDR3 is TGTGCCAGCAGCTTGGAACCAAGGGGGACACCCTCCTACGAGCAGTACTTC.

V and J are TRBV6-2 or TRBV6-3 and TRBJ1-1, with 7 positions matching TRBD1. Germline CDR1 is MNHEY and CDR2 is SVGEGT. The V and J ends lost 0 bases and 10 bases, in that order; junction bases with no gene match: 29. CDR3 size: 21 residues. The CDR3 bases are TGTGCCAGCAGTTACTCGACCACAGGACAGGATTCCATAACGGGTAAGACGGGAGCTTTCTTT. It encodes CASSYSTTGQDSITGKTGAFF.

The chain links TRBV10-3 to TRBJ2-7; 9 nucleotides align to TRBD2. The CDR3 is 15 amino acids. V gave up 1 base and J gave up 5 bases; unmatched junction bases: 6. Germline V gene lookup returns CDR1 ENHRY and CDR2 SYGVKD. The CDR3 sequence: CAISEFGGRANEQYF. CDR3 bases: TGTGCCATCAGTGAGTTTGGCGGGAGGGCCAACGAGCAGTACTTC.

Notes on this clone: This specimen includes other DNA sequences encoding the same CDR3. This CDR3 reads CSARAGDGYTF. The CDR3 DNA follows: TGCAGTGCTAGAGCGGGGGATGGCTACACCTTC. V is TRBV20-1 and J is TRBJ1-2; possible D gene TRBD1, 5 bases. The germline V gene has CDR1 DFQATT and CDR2 SNEGSKA (reference sequence). The CDR3 covers 11 residues. The V gene lost 1 base and the J gene lost 6 bases, with 6 bases spanning the gap.

The rearrangement joins TRBV9 to TRBJ2-2, with 12 nucleotides matching TRBD2. The germline gives CDR1 SGDLS, CDR2 YYNGEE. The V and J ends lost 4 bases and 4 bases, in that order; junction bases with no gene match: 17. There are 20 residues in the CDR3. The DNA for the CDR3 is TGTGCCAGCAGCTCATCGGCCGGGACTAGCGGGTCGTGGAGCACCGGGGAGCTGTTTTTT. The encoded protein is CASSSSAGTSGSWSTGELFF.

This clone came up once. The sample contains more than one DNA sequence encoding this CDR3. The chain employs TRBV9 and TRBJ2-3; D unclear. From germline, CDR1 is SGDLS and CDR2 YYNGEE. CDR3 length: 13 amino acids. Trimming removed 0 bases at V and 1 base at J, with 3 bases between. The CDR3 nucleotides read TGTGCCAGCAGCGTAGTTGGCACAGATACGCAGTATTTT. As protein: CASSVVGTDTQYF.

The chain carries TRBV9 and TRBJ2-2, with 8 bases fitting TRBD1. The ends lost 1 base at V and 4 bases at J; junction bases unmatched: 3. The CDR3 loop spans 15 amino acids. CDR1 is SGDLS and CDR2 is YYNGEE in the germline V gene. The CDR3 nucleotides read TGTGCCAGCAGCGTAACGGACAGGGCCACCGGGGAGCTGTTTTTT. It specifies CASSVTDRATGELFF.

The chain joins TRBV6-5 to TRBJ2-7; 8 nucleotides line up with TRBD1. CDR3 size: 14 residues. Germline V CDR1 and CDR2: MNHEY, SVGAGI. Trimming cost V 6 bases and J 2 bases; bases outside gene matches: 6. DNA of the CDR3: TGTGCCAGCAGACCCGGACAGGGAACCTACGAGCAGTACTTC. Its protein product is CASRPGQGTYEQYF.

The chain combines TRBV5-1 with TRBJ2-2; 14 positions match TRBD2. V shed 3 bases, J shed 5 bases, and the junction held 12 bases outside the gene matches. CDR3 size: 19 residues. The germline V gene has CDR1 SGHRS and CDR2 YFSETQ. Here the CDR3 reads CASSSPRLAGGGRTGELFF. The CDR3 DNA follows: TGCGCCAGCAGCTCCCCGAGACTAGCGGGAGGGGGAAGGACCGGGGAGCTGTTTTTT. Filled out from reference TRBV5-1 and TRBJ2-2, the complete variable domain reads KAGVTQTPRYLIKTRGQQVTLSCSPISGHRSVSWYQQTPGQGLQFLFEYFSETQRNKGNFPGRFSGRQFSNSRSEMNVSTLELGDSALYLCASSSPRLAGGGRTGELFFGEGSRLTVL.

The chain is built from TRBV19 and TRBJ1-5, with D tentatively TRBD1 (5 bases). Germline V CDR1 and CDR2: LNHDA, SQIVND (reference sequence). V was pared by 4 bases and J by 1 base, with 20 bases between. This CDR3 has 18 amino acids. CDR3 protein: CASSKFARGVASNQPQHF. The CDR3 DNA reads as TGTGCCAGTAGTAAGTTCGCCCGGGGGGTCGCCAGCAATCAGCCCCAGCATTTT.

V gene TRBV20-1 combines with J gene TRBJ1-1; D may be TRBD1 (5 bases). Between the trimmed V and J ends, which lost 3 bases and 3 bases, there was a span of 11 bases. Germline CDR1 and CDR2: DFQATT and SNEGSKA (reference sequence). The CDR3 is 13 amino acids. CDR3 nucleotide sequence: TGCAGTGCTAGTGAGGGGAGGGACACTGAAGCTTTCTTT. Its translation is CSASEGRDTEAFF.

This chain joins TRBV3-1 (or the pseudogene TRBV3-2) and TRBJ1-4; TRBD1 is a possible D gene (6 bases). This CDR3 has 16 residues. Germline values: CDR1 LGHDT, CDR2 YNNKEL (reference sequence). The ends were cut back, 5 bases at V and 0 bases at J, with 13 bases in the middle. The CDR3 loop is CASSTLDSATNEKLFF. CDR3 DNA sequence: TGTGCCAGCAGCACCCTGGACAGTGCAACTAATGAAAAACTGTTTTTT.